The clone carrying this TCR beta chain appeared a single time. These data come from a study of blood T cell repertoires in COVID-19. Data came from immunoSEQ multiplex PCR; TCRdb stores just in-frame clones and leaves some out. The table records a few hundred thousand clones, more than 75% of them present only once. The cohort comprised adults aged roughly 18 to 90 years residing in around 25 US areas. This sequence was found in a woman aged 25 to 39 who had recovered from COVID-19. The material sequenced was PBMCs or T cells enriched from blood (not recorded which).

The CDR3 loop is CASSPSPGGRDTGELFF. CDR3 in DNA: TGTGCCAGCTCACCATCTCCAGGGGGCAGGGACACCGGGGAGCTGTTTTTT. This chain uses TRBV18 with TRBJ2-2; the match to TRBD1 covers 8 bases. The CDR3 extends over 17 amino acids. V trimming: 2 bases; J trimming: 3 bases; junction bases outside the gene matches: 8. Germline V CDR1 and CDR2: KGHSH, LQKENI.